The next 25 T cell receptor beta chains were all read from a single sample in a study of CD8 T cells in Susac syndrome. The RNA, roughly 0.5 to 1 ug, was put through reverse transcription using random hexamers. TCRdb passed the immunoSEQ multiplex PCR reads through MiXCR, listing each CDR3 protein once. The table includes about 180,000 distinct CDR3 sequences, 85% to 95% detected once. Sample: CD4+ T cells from PBMCs. The receptors come from a human donor with Susac syndrome.

The chain joins TRBV13 to TRBJ1-4, with 7 bases aligning to TRBD1. The CDR3 covers 15 residues. J gave up 1 base and V 5 bases, and 4 bases lay outside the gene matches. The germline CDR1 and CDR2 sequences are PRHDT and FYEKMQ (reference sequence). CDR3 protein: CASSRQGGTNEKLFF. The CDR3 region has the DNA TGTGCCAGCAGCCGACAGGGTGGAACTAATGAAAAACTGTTTTTT.

The chain has TRBV25-1 and TRBJ1-1; no reliable D call. CDR1 is MGHDK, CDR2 SYGVNS, per germline. Trimming took 4 bases from V and 1 from J, leaving 10 bases between them. The CDR3 runs to 14 residues. CDR3 sequence (DNA): TGTGCCAGCAGTGCAACCCGGGGGAACACTGAAGCTTTCTTT. Residues: CASSATRGNTEAFF.

This clonotype was counted once. The chain is built from TRBV6-5 and TRBJ2-5; D might be TRBD2 (5 bases). The CDR3 is 13 amino acids. Looked up from germline, CDR1 is MNHEY and CDR2 is SVGAGI. Trimming took 6 bases from V and 12 from J, leaving 20 bases between them. This chain's CDR3 is CASSATAATGKYF. DNA of the CDR3: TGTGCCAGCAGCGCTACAGCTGCAACGGGGAAGTACTTC.

This chain connects TRBV24-1 to TRBJ2-5, with 7 bases fitting TRBD2. Germline V CDR1 and CDR2: KGHDR, SFDVKD. The CDR3 length is 14 residues. The ends lost 5 bases at V and 5 bases at J; junction bases unmatched: 7. CDR3 in amino acids: CATSAPGTTETQYF. The DNA for the CDR3 is TGTGCCACCAGTGCCCCAGGGACTACGGAGACCCAGTACTTC.

The chain uses TRBV28 and TRBJ1-2; no clear D gene. This CDR3 is 14 amino acids long. V dropped 1 base and J dropped 8 bases, with 14 bases sitting between them. Germline V gene lookup returns CDR1 MDHEN and CDR2 SYDVKM. Here the CDR3 DNA reads TGTGCCAGCAGTTTATCGGATCCAGCACGGGGCTACACCTTC. Translation: CASSLSDPARGYTF.

CDR3 region: CASSKALGLAGRLSYEQYF. CDR3 bases: TGTGCCAGCAGCAAAGCGCTGGGACTAGCGGGGCGCCTTTCCTACGAGCAGTACTTC. The rearrangement uses TRBV21-1 and TRBJ2-7; the tabulated D call, TRBD2, remains unverified against the DNA. TRBV21-1 counts as a pseudogene. This CDR3 is built from 19 residues.

The chain links TRBV30 to TRBJ2-7; 8 bases are a match to TRBD2. The CDR3 runs to 14 residues. V lost 0 bases, J lost 2 bases, and 3 bases stayed unmatched. From germline, CDR1 is GTSNPN and CDR2 SVGIG (reference sequence). CDR3 DNA: TGTGCCTGGAGTGTAACTAGCGGCCCCTACGAGCAGTACTTC. Residues: CAWSVTSGPYEQYF.

The chain has TRBV7-2 and TRBJ2-7; 11 bases align to TRBD2. The J segment lost 2 bases and the V segment lost 6 bases, leaving 3 bases of the junction unmatched. In germline, CDR1 is SGHTA, CDR2 FQGNSA. The CDR3 contains 14 residues. The CDR3 bases are TGTGCCAGCAGTTATAGCGGGGGGGCCTACGAGCAGTACTTC. It specifies CASSYSGGAYEQYF.

This clonotype was detected only once. The V call is TRBV20-1, the J call TRBJ2-7; 7 bases map to TRBD1. V trimming: 3 bases; J trimming: 4 bases; junction bases outside the gene matches: 6. The CDR3 extends over 13 amino acids. In germline, CDR1 is DFQATT, CDR2 SNEGSKA (reference sequence). CDR3 amino acids: CSASSGTEYEQYF. Written as DNA, the CDR3 is TGCAGTGCTAGTAGTGGGACAGAATACGAGCAGTACTTC.

The chain has TRBV29-1 and TRBJ1-3, with D hard to call. Looked up from germline, CDR1 is SQVTM and CDR2 is ANQGSEA. V dropped 6 bases and J dropped 2 bases, with 8 bases sitting between them. The CDR3 is 12 amino acids. This chain's CDR3 is CSVGSPGNTIYF. The CDR3 DNA reads TGCAGCGTGGGATCACCTGGAAACACCATATATTTT.

This clonotype was seen just once. J is TRBJ1-6 and V is TRBV7-3; maybe TRBD1 (5 bases). Trimming removed 2 bases at V and 8 bases at J, with 13 bases between. The germline V gene encodes CDR1 SGHTA and CDR2 FQGTGA. This CDR3 spans 15 amino acids. This CDR3 reads CASSLRQGTDSPLHF. The CDR3 bases are TGTGCCAGCAGCTTACGGCAGGGTACTGATTCACCCCTCCACTTT.

This clonotype was observed a few times. The chain recombines TRBV20-1 with TRBJ1-5; D call uncertain. Per the germline V gene, CDR1 is DFQATT and CDR2 is SNEGSKA (reference sequence). This CDR3 comprises 13 residues. Trimming stripped 5 bases from V and 5 bases from J, with 13 bases between. CDR3 amino acids: CSAPGEGDQPQHF. In DNA form, the CDR3 reads TGCAGTGCTCCCGGGGAGGGCGATCAGCCCCAGCATTTT.

This chain uses TRBV3-1 with TRBJ1-5, with D uncertain. The CDR3 is 14 amino acids. Trimming left V 3 bases short and J 0 bases short, with 6 bases between. Germline V gives CDR1 LGHDT, CDR2 YNNKEL (reference sequence). In DNA, the CDR3 is TGTGCCAGCAGCCAGGCAGTTAGCAATCAGCCCCAGCATTTT. Translated: CASSQAVSNQPQHF.

The V gene is TRBV3-1, the J gene TRBJ2-2, with TRBD1 matching over 7 bases. V was pared by 6 bases and J by 1 base, with 2 bases of the junction left unmatched. Germline V gene data show CDR1 as LGHDT and CDR2 as YNNKEL (reference sequence). CDR3 length equals 14 residues. As DNA, the CDR3 is TGTGCCAGCAGACAGGGGATGAACACCGGGGAGCTGTTTTTT. This sequence encodes CASRQGMNTGELFF.

V gene TRBV7-8 combines with J gene TRBJ2-1; 7 bases align to TRBD1. The CDR3 is 17 amino acids. With 1 base clipped from V and 7 bases from J, the junction kept 13 bases outside the gene matches. Germline CDR1 and CDR2: SGHVS and FQNEAQ. CDR3 region: CASSLVLKQGVYNEQFF. The CDR3 coding sequence is TGTGCCAGCAGCTTAGTACTAAAGCAGGGGGTATATAATGAGCAGTTCTTC.

This chain uses TRBV3-1 with TRBJ2-1, with TRBD1 identical over 10 bases. V lost 4 bases, J lost 8 bases, and 8 bases stayed unmatched. Germline CDR1 and CDR2: LGHDT and YNNKEL (reference sequence). CDR3 length equals 15 residues. Here the CDR3 DNA reads TGTGCCAGCAGCCGGAATCCGGGACAGGGGTATGAGCAGTTCTTC. Protein: CASSRNPGQGYEQFF.

The V and J genes are TRBV11-1 and TRBJ1-2, with no clear D. The germline V and J ends were trimmed by 5 bases and 4 bases, with 11 bases remaining between them. This CDR3 spans 13 amino acids. Germline V gene lookup returns CDR1 SGHAT and CDR2 FQDESV (reference sequence). As DNA, the CDR3 is TGTGCCAGCAGCCCCCAGCAGGCCTATGGCTACACCTTC. Its translation is CASSPQQAYGYTF.

The V gene is TRBV20-1, the J gene TRBJ2-3, with 7 positions matching TRBD1. CDR3 length: 16 amino acids. CDR1 is DFQATT, CDR2 SNEGSKA, per germline (reference sequence). V shed 6 bases, J shed 9 bases, and the junction held 21 bases outside the gene matches. CDR3 amino acids: CSARPLRQGSKITQYF. CDR3 DNA: TGCAGTGCAAGACCGTTAAGACAGGGCTCCAAAATAACGCAGTATTTT.

The rearrangement joins TRBV20-1 to TRBJ1-1, with 7 positions matching TRBD1. CDR1 and CDR2 from the germline V gene are DFQATT and SNEGSKA (reference sequence). V lost 3 bases to trimming and J lost 6 bases; unmatched junction nucleotides: 4. This CDR3 is 12 amino acids long. The chain's CDR3 is CSARDDRAEAFF. CDR3 in DNA: TGCAGTGCTAGGGACGACAGGGCTGAAGCTTTCTTT.

The V and J genes are TRBV5-1 and TRBJ2-7; a weak D match, TRBD1 (6 bases). The CDR3 spans 15 residues. CDR1 and CDR2 from the germline V gene are SGHRS and YFSETQ. V was clipped by 0 bases and J by 1 base, with 11 bases between them. The CDR3 region is CASSLGARGSYEQYF. CDR3 bases: TGCGCCAGCAGCTTGGGAGCAAGGGGGTCCTACGAGCAGTACTTC.

J is TRBJ2-1 and V is TRBV12-5; possibly TRBD1 for D (6 bases). Looked up from germline, CDR1 is LGHNT and CDR2 is FRNRAP. V shed 7 bases and J shed 3 bases, with 13 bases lying between them. This CDR3 comprises 14 residues. The CDR3 DNA sequence: TGTGCTAGTGCACTAGGGACAAACTACAATGAGCAGTTCTTC. Residues: CASALGTNYNEQFF.

The V call is TRBV20-1, the J call TRBJ2-5; 8 nucleotides agree with TRBD2. The germline V gene encodes CDR1 DFQATT and CDR2 SNEGSKA (reference sequence). This CDR3 region has 13 residues. The V and J ends lost 6 bases and 1 base, in that order; junction bases with no gene match: 4. CDR3 nucleotide sequence: TGCAGTGCCGCGCGGGGGGCCCAAGAGACCCAGTACTTC. This translates into CSAARGAQETQYF.

The chain uses TRBV20-1 and TRBJ2-3; 12 bases align to TRBD2. V trimming: 6 bases; J trimming: 8 bases; junction bases outside the gene matches: 3. CDR1 and CDR2 from the germline V gene are DFQATT and SNEGSKA (reference sequence). The CDR3 runs to 12 residues. This CDR3 reads CSAVTSGGTQYF. In DNA form, the CDR3 reads TGCAGTGCCGTGACTAGCGGGGGTACGCAGTATTTT.

The rearrangement uses TRBV5-6 and TRBJ1-1; D gene uncertain. The ends were cut back, 2 bases at V and 0 bases at J, with 8 bases in the middle. CDR3 length: 14 residues. Germline values: CDR1 SGHDT, CDR2 YYEEEE. Here the CDR3 reads CASSFPTVNTEAFF. The CDR3 region has the DNA TGTGCCAGCAGCTTTCCGACGGTGAACACTGAAGCTTTCTTT.

The V and J genes are TRBV29-1 and TRBJ1-5; possibly TRBD1 for D (5 bases). The V and J ends lost 4 bases and 7 bases respectively, with 14 bases between them. Germline V lookup: CDR1 SQVTM, CDR2 ANQGSEA. This CDR3 has 13 amino acids. The CDR3 DNA sequence: TGCAGCGTTGCTACGGGACGACAACAGCCCCAGCATTTT. Its protein product is CSVATGRQQPQHF.